One and the same sample provided the 7 T cell receptor beta chains below, sequenced in a study of T-cell reconstitution after alpha-beta-depleted transplantation in children. Using unique molecular identifiers, the investigators prepared the TCRbeta library. TCRdb passed the PCR reads through MiXCR, listing each CDR3 protein once. The sample contains a few hundred thousand distinct CDR3 sequences, 11% of which appear only once. The sequencing used PBMCs, collected before TCRalphabeta/CD19-depleted stem cell transplant. Receptor source: a child younger than two with acute myeloid leukemia, due to receive a stem cell transplant.

This clonotype was found many times. The chain recombines TRBV2 with TRBJ2-2, with 11 bases fitting TRBD2. The CDR3 length is 18 residues. The J segment lost 4 bases and the V segment lost 3 bases, leaving 10 bases of the junction unmatched. Per germline, CDR1 SNHLY and CDR2 FYNNEI. The CDR3 nucleotides are TGTGCCAGCAGTGATAGCCCCTCACTAGCGGGAGCCACCGGGGAGCTGTTTTTT. Its protein product is CASSDSPSLAGATGELFF.

This chain uses TRBV7-3 with TRBJ2-2, with 7 bases aligning to TRBD1. Germline CDR1 and CDR2: SGHTA and FQGTGA. The CDR3 length is 15 residues. V was clipped by 3 bases and J by 10 bases; unmatched bases: 11. CDR3 loop: CASSFNRTGGMELFF. CDR3 bases: TGTGCCAGCAGCTTTAACCGGACAGGAGGCATGGAGCTGTTTTTT.

This clonotype was seen only a few times. The V call is TRBV19, the J call TRBJ1-5; the D gene is possibly TRBD1 (5 bases). This CDR3 spans 15 amino acids. Trimming took 3 bases from V and 2 from J, leaving 11 bases between them. The V gene's germline CDR1 is LNHDA and CDR2 SQIVND (reference sequence). CDR3 sequence reads: CASSIQGGGNQPQHF. The CDR3 DNA sequence: TGTGCCAGTAGTATTCAAGGAGGGGGCAATCAGCCCCAGCATTTT.

This clonotype was observed a handful of times. CDR3 nucleotides: TGTGCCAGCAGCTTGGTACTAGCGGGAACAGAGACCCAGTACTTC. This gives the protein CASSLVLAGTETQYF. The gene calls are TRBV5-4 and TRBJ2-5; 10 bases match TRBD2. The V gene end was trimmed by 0 bases and the J gene end by 4 bases; junction bases not matched to a gene: 3. CDR1 is SGHNT and CDR2 is YYREEE in the germline V gene (reference sequence). The CDR3 is 15 residues long.

In the case of this clonotype: Possible read error: a much larger clone is one base away. This chain connects TRBV27 to TRBJ2-2; D is perhaps TRBD2 (5 bases). The V gene's germline CDR1 is MNHEY and CDR2 SMNVEV (reference sequence). This CDR3 is 14 amino acids long. CDR3 coding DNA: TGTGCCAGCAGTTTCCGGCGGGCCACCGGGGATCTGTTTTTT. Encoded protein: CASSFRRATGDLFF.

In this sample, this clonotype turned up many times. The rearrangement joins TRBV29-1 to TRBJ2-1, with 7 bases that match TRBD2. Germline lookup yields CDR1 SQVTM and CDR2 ANQGSEA. With V trimmed by 5 bases and J by 3 bases, 10 bases remained unmatched. The CDR3 loop spans 15 amino acids. The CDR3 reads CSVRPPAGDYNEQFF. The CDR3 DNA is TGCAGCGTTCGCCCCCCTGCGGGAGACTACAATGAGCAGTTCTTC.

This clonotype was seen ten or more times. The chain joins TRBV7-8 to TRBJ2-7, with D tentatively TRBD1 (5 bases). The germline V gene has CDR1 SGHVS and CDR2 FQNEAQ. CDR3 length equals 15 residues. Between the trimmed V and J ends, which lost 5 bases and 4 bases, there was a span of 18 bases. CDR3 sequence: CASSPTGVAGYEQYF. CDR3 bases: TGTGCCAGCAGCCCCACTGGGGTAGCAGGGTACGAGCAGTACTTC.